This TCR beta chain was captured in a study of Tregs in tolerant kidney transplant recipients. CDR3 length: 13 amino acids. V was shortened by 0 bases and J by 4 bases, with 6 bases between the two germline ends. Germline-derived CDR1 and CDR2 are LNHDA and SQIVND (reference sequence). The protocol was immunoSEQ multiplex PCR, while the TCRdb copy is restricted to in-frame clones and leaves out a portion. The sample shows about 240,000 clones, 80% to 85% of them seen only once. The table lists this clone with a count of one. The rearrangement uses TRBV19 and TRBJ1-2, with unresolved D. The sequenced material came from CD4+ T cells from blood. This clonotype originated in a human donor in good health. The DNA of the CDR3 is TGTGCCAGTAGTATAGAGTTGATCTATGGCTACACCTTC. Amino acids: CASSIELIYGYTF.